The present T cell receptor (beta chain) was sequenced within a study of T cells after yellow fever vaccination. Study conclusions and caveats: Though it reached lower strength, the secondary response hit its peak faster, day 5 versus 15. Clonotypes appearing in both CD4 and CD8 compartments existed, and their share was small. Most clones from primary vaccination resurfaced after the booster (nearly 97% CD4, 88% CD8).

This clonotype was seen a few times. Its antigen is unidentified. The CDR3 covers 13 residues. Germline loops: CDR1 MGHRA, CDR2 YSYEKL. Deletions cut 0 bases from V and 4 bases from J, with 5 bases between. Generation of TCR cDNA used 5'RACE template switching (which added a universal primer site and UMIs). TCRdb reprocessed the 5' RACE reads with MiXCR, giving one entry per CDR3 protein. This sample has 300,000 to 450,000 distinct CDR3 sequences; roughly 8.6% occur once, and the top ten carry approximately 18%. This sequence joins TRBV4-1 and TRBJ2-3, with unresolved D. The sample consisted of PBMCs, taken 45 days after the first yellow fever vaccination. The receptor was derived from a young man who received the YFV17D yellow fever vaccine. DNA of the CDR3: TGCGCCAGCAGCCAAGAGGCTCCAGATACGCAGTATTTT. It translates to CASSQEAPDTQYF.